These 26 T cell receptor beta chains were all obtained from the same sample, sequenced in a study of blood T cell repertoires in COVID-19. The data were produced by immunoSEQ multiplex PCR, yet TCRdb's version contains in-frame clones alone and is incomplete. Found here are 30,000 to 45,000 clones, 65% to 85% of them singletons; the top ten hold 25% to 30%. The sequencing input was peripheral blood. The receptors here all came from a man of 80 years or more with active or convalescent COVID-19.

This clone was detected once. V is TRBV11-2 and J is TRBJ1-2, with a tentative D call TRBD1 (6 bases). The CDR3 contains 14 residues. CDR1 SGHAT and CDR2 FQNNGV come from the germline V gene. The ends were cut back, 0 bases at V and 8 bases at J, with 13 bases in the middle. CDR3 in DNA: TGTGCCAGCAGCTTAGAATTCGCGGACAGAGGCTACACCTTC. This codes for CASSLEFADRGYTF.

The chain is built from TRBV6-5 and TRBJ2-7; D is perhaps TRBD1 (6 bases). The CDR3 length is 13 residues. Germline V gene data show CDR1 as MNHEY and CDR2 as SVGAGI. V was clipped by 5 bases and J by 6 bases, with 14 bases between them. The CDR3 here is CASSPTTGREQYF. CDR3 DNA sequence: TGTGCCAGCAGTCCAACCACAGGGCGCGAGCAGTACTTC.

The rearrangement links TRBV6-2 or TRBV6-3 to TRBJ1-5; no clear D. CDR3 length: 13 amino acids. CDR1 and CDR2 (germline): MNHEY, SVGEGT. Deletions cut 4 bases from V and 7 bases from J, with 11 bases between. The CDR3 DNA sequence: TGTGCCAGCAGTTCCGATCGTCGGCAGCCCCAGCATTTT. Protein sequence: CASSSDRRQPQHF.

This clone showed up just once. The V call is TRBV5-1, the J call TRBJ2-1, with TRBD1 identical over 7 bases. This CDR3 is 14 amino acids long. Germline V CDR1 and CDR2: SGHRS, YFSETQ. V lost 4 bases, J lost 7 bases, and 8 bases stayed unmatched. The CDR3 DNA reads TGCGCCAGCAGCCTCACAGGGGTGGAAAATGAGCAGTTCTTC. It codes for CASSLTGVENEQFF.

This clone was counted a single time. The chain has TRBV29-1 and TRBJ2-5; 7 bases fit TRBD2. The CDR3 sequence is 16 residues long. Germline CDR1 is SQVTM and CDR2 is ANQGSEA. Trimming at V came to 7 bases and at J to 2 bases, leaving 16 bases not matched to a gene. CDR3 protein: CSATLFYGRNQETQYF. DNA for the CDR3: TGCAGCGCCACCCTTTTCTACGGGAGGAATCAAGAGACCCAGTACTTC.

This rearrangement joins TRBV30 to TRBJ1-1; 7 bases agree with TRBD1. Trimming removed 1 base from V and 5 bases from J; junction bases left unmatched: 4. CDR3 length: 13 residues. Germline loops: CDR1 GTSNPN, CDR2 SVGIG (reference sequence). The DNA for the CDR3 is TGTGCCTGGAGTGCGGACAGGTCAACTGAAGCTTTCTTT. The encoded protein is CAWSADRSTEAFF.

V usage is TRBV18 and J usage is TRBJ2-7; D perhaps matches TRBD1 (5 bases). CDR3 length equals 14 residues. Germline CDR1 is KGHSH and CDR2 is LQKENI. The V end was cut by 0 bases, the J end by 0 bases, with 6 bases between. The CDR3 loop is CASSPPQGSYEQYF. The CDR3 nucleotides read TGTGCCAGCTCACCACCGCAGGGCTCCTACGAGCAGTACTTC.

The chain employs TRBV7-9 and TRBJ1-4, with a possible D match to TRBD1 (5 bases). V was clipped by 1 base and J by 0 bases, with 9 bases between them. The CDR3 has 16 amino acids. Germline V CDR1 and CDR2: SEHNR, FQNEAQ (reference sequence). CDR3 residues: CASSLGQTTTNEKLFF. CDR3 nucleotide sequence: TGTGCCAGCAGCTTAGGACAGACCACAACTAATGAAAAACTGTTTTTT. Complete variable domain (other parts from reference TRBV7-9 and TRBJ1-4): DTGVSQNPRHKITKRGQNVTFRCDPISEHNRLYWYRQTLGQGPEFLTYFQNEAQLEKSRLLSDRFSAERPKGSFSTLEIQRTEQGDSAMYLCASSLGQTTTNEKLFFGSGTQLSVL.

This chain connects TRBV11-3 to TRBJ2-3; 8 bases fit TRBD2. After removal of 9 bases from V and 4 bases from J, the junction contained 6 bases not matched to a gene. Germline lookup yields CDR1 SGHNT and CDR2 YENEEA. The CDR3 spans 13 residues. The CDR3 spells CASRGLEADTQYF. DNA for the CDR3: TGTGCCAGTAGGGGACTAGAGGCAGATACGCAGTATTTT.

J is TRBJ2-3 and V is TRBV2; possibly TRBD1 for D (5 bases). Trimming stripped 6 bases from V and 4 bases from J, with 8 bases between. Germline assignment: CDR1 SNHLY and CDR2 FYNNEI. The CDR3 is 12 amino acids. The CDR3 nucleotides are TGTGCCAGCAGGGGGCTTGCAGATACGCAGTATTTT. It specifies CASRGLADTQYF.

The gene calls are TRBV19 and TRBJ2-2; perhaps TRBD1 as D (5 bases). This CDR3 contains 15 residues. The germline V gene has CDR1 LNHDA and CDR2 SQIVND (reference sequence). Deletions cut 0 bases from V and 6 bases from J, with 11 bases between. CDR3 DNA sequence: TGTGCCAGTAGTATAGATCGCAGGGATCCCGGGGAGCTGTTTTTT. Translating gives CASSIDRRDPGELFF.

The chain is built from TRBV5-6 and TRBJ1-3; no definite D call. Germline CDR1 and CDR2: SGHDT and YYEEEE. There are 14 residues in the CDR3. The V gene lost 5 bases and the J gene lost 0 bases, with 9 bases spanning the gap. CDR3 nucleotide sequence: TGTGCCAGCAGGAGATACGCCTCTGGAAACACCATATATTTT. Its translation: CASRRYASGNTIYF.

The rearrangement uses TRBV11-3 and TRBJ2-3; 8 bases are a match to TRBD2. Trimming took 1 base from V and 1 from J; bases not matched to a gene: 4. Per germline, CDR1 SGHNT and CDR2 YENEEA. This CDR3 region has 16 residues. For the CDR3, the DNA is TGTGCCAGCAGCTTAGGGACTAGCCGGGGCACAGATACGCAGTATTTT. Its translation: CASSLGTSRGTDTQYF.

This clone was recorded a few times. J is TRBJ2-7 and V is TRBV11-3; D possibly corresponds to TRBD1 (6 bases). The CDR3 is 14 amino acids. Trimming pared 1 base from V and 7 bases from J, leaving 14 bases between. Germline V gene data show CDR1 as SGHNT and CDR2 as YENEEA. In nucleotides, the CDR3 is TGTGCCAGCAGCTTAGCAGGGGCACTGCGGGAGCAGTACTTC. Its protein product is CASSLAGALREQYF. The entire variable domain, with the rest obtained from reference TRBV11-3 and TRBJ2-7, is as follows: EAGVVQSPRYKIIEKKQPVAFWCNPISGHNTLYWYLQNLGQGPELLIRYENEEAVDDSQLPKDRFSAERLKGVDSTLKIQPAELGDSAVYLCASSLAGALREQYFGPGTRLTVT.

This sequence joins TRBV29-1 and TRBJ2-2; TRBD2 matches 8 bases. The CDR3 runs to 14 residues. V trimming: 4 bases; J trimming: 4 bases; junction bases outside the gene matches: 5. The V gene's germline CDR1 is SQVTM and CDR2 ANQGSEA. The CDR3 DNA sequence: TGCAGCGTTGCGTTGGGGACTAGCACCGGGGAGCTGTTTTTT. Translated, it gives CSVALGTSTGELFF.

The CDR3 DNA follows: TGTGCCAGCAGCCAAGGAGACAGGGACGAGACCCAGTACTTC. It yields the protein CASSQGDRDETQYF. The rearrangement joins TRBV3-1 (or the pseudogene TRBV3-2) to TRBJ2-5, with 7 bases that match TRBD1. The CDR3 totals 14 residues. V was clipped by 1 base and J by 5 bases; unmatched bases: 4. Germline V gene lookup returns CDR1 LGHDT and CDR2 YNNKEL (reference sequence).

The chain joins TRBV28 to TRBJ2-5; TRBD1 is a possible D gene (6 bases). Trimming left V 7 bases short and J 1 base short, with 13 bases between. The CDR3 sequence is 14 residues long. CDR1 and CDR2 from the germline V gene are MDHEN and SYDVKM. The DNA of the CDR3 is TGTGCCAGCACCCTAGGGGGAATCCAAGAGACCCAGTACTTC. Translating it yields CASTLGGIQETQYF.

The V call is TRBV19, the J call TRBJ2-1; 10 bases fit TRBD2. The germline V gene has CDR1 LNHDA and CDR2 SQIVND (reference sequence). The length of the CDR3 is 14 residues. With V trimmed by 4 bases and J by 8 bases, 5 bases remained unmatched. CDR3 amino acids: CASSTQRGGDEQFF. In DNA form, the CDR3 reads TGTGCCAGTAGTACCCAGCGGGGGGGCGATGAGCAGTTCTTC.

The J gene is TRBJ2-3, the V gene TRBV5-5; 7 bases line up with TRBD1. The CDR3 runs 17 residues. Losses at the gene ends were 1 base for V and 0 bases for J; bases not matched to a gene: 8. CDR1 and CDR2 (germline): SGHKS, YYEKEE (reference sequence). CDR3 nucleotides: TGTGCCAGCAGCTTGAGGAGCTGGACAGGAAGCACAGATACGCAGTATTTT. Protein: CASSLRSWTGSTDTQYF.

This chain uses TRBV5-1 with TRBJ2-7; D is perhaps TRBD2 (7 bases). There are 16 residues in the CDR3. Per germline, CDR1 SGHRS and CDR2 YFSETQ. V was pared by 5 bases and J by 3 bases, with 21 bases between. CDR3 sequence reads: CASRGGAGHSLYEQYF. For the CDR3, the DNA is TGCGCCAGCAGGGGAGGAGCGGGACACTCCCTCTACGAGCAGTACTTC.

The V and J genes are TRBV7-9 and TRBJ2-6; D is perhaps TRBD2 (6 bases). CDR1 and CDR2 from the germline V gene are SEHNR and FQNEAQ (reference sequence). CDR3 length: 17 residues. Between the trimmed V and J ends, which lost 3 bases and 1 base, there was a span of 13 bases. The CDR3 spells CASSLAGRWSGANVLTF. CDR3 DNA sequence: TGTGCCAGCAGCTTGGCGGGACGATGGTCTGGGGCCAACGTCCTGACTTTC.

The rearrangement uses TRBV5-6 and TRBJ1-3; maybe TRBD1 (5 bases). The V and J ends lost 2 bases and 4 bases respectively, with 10 bases between them. The CDR3 contains 14 residues. Germline loops: CDR1 SGHDT, CDR2 YYEEEE. CDR3 sequence reads: CASSFGGDGNTIYF. In DNA form, the CDR3 reads TGTGCCAGCAGCTTCGGGGGGGACGGAAACACCATATATTTT.

This clone was counted only a few times. The chain carries TRBV11-2 and TRBJ2-7; 7 nucleotides line up with TRBD2. V lost 1 base to trimming and J lost 2 bases; unmatched junction nucleotides: 5. The V gene's germline CDR1 is SGHAT and CDR2 FQNNGV. This CDR3 has 15 amino acids. The CDR3 spells CASSLGAGTTYEQYF. In DNA, the CDR3 is TGTGCCAGCAGCTTAGGTGCCGGGACTACCTACGAGCAGTACTTC.

The chain carries TRBV4-1 and TRBJ1-2, with D possibly TRBD1 on 5 matching bases. Trimming left V 4 bases short and J 1 base short, with 16 bases between. Looked up from germline, CDR1 is MGHRA and CDR2 is YSYEKL. The CDR3 is 16 amino acids. CDR3 DNA: TGCGCCAGCAGCCTAATAACAGGCTCGTTTAACTATGGCTACACCTTC. It is translated as CASSLITGSFNYGYTF.

Of note for this clone: This CDR3 is also generated by other DNA sequences in the sample. This rearrangement joins TRBV2 to TRBJ1-1; D unclear. Germline V lookup: CDR1 SNHLY, CDR2 FYNNEI. CDR3 length: 12 residues. Trimming removed 6 bases from V and 4 bases from J, with 9 bases in between. CDR3 sequence: CASSGRGTEAFF. The CDR3 bases are TGTGCCAGCAGCGGACGGGGCACTGAAGCTTTCTTT.

About this clone: The sample holds other DNA sequences that translate to the same CDR3. The gene calls are TRBV15 and TRBJ1-3, with D maybe TRBD1 (6 bases). The CDR3 runs to 14 residues. Germline values: CDR1 LNHNV, CDR2 YYDKDF (reference sequence). V was pared by 2 bases and J by 2 bases, with 7 bases between. As DNA, the CDR3 is TGTGCCACCAGCAGACGGACAGCTGGAAACACCATATATTTT. Its translation is CATSRRTAGNTIYF.